This T cell receptor (beta chain) emerged from a study of control samples from healthy donors and cancer patients. The CDR3 extends over 14 amino acids. Trimming removed 0 bases at V and 1 base at J, with 7 bases between. In germline, CDR1 is SGHRS, CDR2 YFSETQ. Turning to this clone: Other nucleotide sequences from this sample produce the same CDR3.

Profiled with immunoSEQ multiplex PCR; TCRdb holds only in-frame clones, not every one. The table includes about 130,000 clones, 80% to 95% detected once. V and J are TRBV5-1 and TRBJ2-5, with a possible D match to TRBD1 (5 bases). This clonotype was sampled from a woman between 50 and 59 years old in good health. Sequencing was performed on blood. This CDR3 is CASSLGGSQETQYF. The CDR3 DNA follows: TGCGCCAGCAGCTTGGGGGGCAGCCAAGAGACCCAGTACTTC. The whole variable domain, remainder taken from reference TRBV5-1 and TRBJ2-5, is KAGVTQTPRYLIKTRGQQVTLSCSPISGHRSVSWYQQTPGQGLQFLFEYFSETQRNKGNFPGRFSGRQFSNSRSEMNVSTLELGDSALYLCASSLGGSQETQYFGPGTRLLVL.